This is a list of T cell receptor beta chains from one sample in a study of Tregs in tolerant kidney transplant recipients. Assay used: immunoSEQ multiplex PCR; TCRdb lists only in-frame clones, some missing. The sample consists of fewer than 55,000 clones, approximately 89% of them appearing once. The input for sequencing was CD8+ T cells from blood (PBMCs), taken 12 months after the transplant. Source of these receptors: a human patient who received a combined kidney and bone marrow transplant. The T cells may partly be graft donor cells. The CDR3 runs from the conserved cysteine through the conserved F or W. A D gene is named only where the DNA matches it firmly. A row's size may be missing; if present it is once, few, many or a size class.

>-|-|TRBJ2-2|TRBV4-2
CASSQGVAETGELFF
TGTGCCAGCAGCCAAGGGGTAGCGGAGACCGGGGAGCTGTTTTTT
>-|-|TRBJ2-2|TRBV5-1
CASSSRYGAQGRTGELFF
TGCGCCAGCAGCTCCCGTTATGGGGCGCAGGGCCGCACCGGGGAGCTGTTTTTT
>-|-|TRBJ1-1|TRBV27
CASSLISGAEAFF
TGTGCCAGCAGTTTAATTTCCGGGGCTGAAGCTTTCTTT
>-|-|TRBJ2-1|TRBV10-3
CAISEEFIESSDIYNEQFF
TGTGCCATCAGTGAGGAGTTTATAGAGAGCTCCGATATTTACAATGAGCAGTTCTTC
>-|TRBD2|TRBJ2-1|TRBV15
CATSREGIAGFF
TGTGCCACCAGCAGAGAAGGAATAGCGGGGTTCTTC
>-|-|TRBJ2-7|TRBV7-9
CASSDREDTVLEEQYF
TGTGCCAGCAGCGACCGGGAAGACACGGTGTTGGAAGAGCAGTACTTC
>-|TRBD1|TRBJ1-2|TRBV7-6
CASRPTGIYGYTF
TGTGCCAGCAGGCCGACAGGGATCTATGGCTACACCTTC
>-|TRBD2|TRBJ2-3|TRBV6-5
CASSASAGGTDTQYF
TGTGCCAGCAGTGCCTCAGCGGGGGGCACAGATACGCAGTATTTT
>-|-|TRBJ2-7|TRBV4-3
CASSQDLEGVEQYF
TGCGCCAGCAGCCAAGATCTCGAGGGCGTCGAGCAGTACTTC
>-|TRBD2|TRBJ2-7|TRBV7-9
CASSPRTSGRVEQYF
TGTGCCAGCAGCCCTCGGACTAGCGGGAGGGTCGAGCAGTACTTC
>-|-|TRBJ2-7|TRBV5-4
CASSFGTRVVDEQYF
TGTGCCAGCAGCTTCGGTACTCGGGTGGTGGACGAGCAGTACTTC
>-|-|TRBJ2-1|TRBV15
CATSRSGNYNEQFF
TGTGCCACCAGCAGATCCGGGAACTACAATGAGCAGTTCTTC
>-|TRBD1|TRBJ2-3|TRBV6-5
CASSLGQGILSDTQYF
TGTGCCAGCAGTTTGGGACAGGGCATCTTATCAGATACGCAGTATTTT
>once|TRBD2|TRBJ2-2|TRBV27
CASSSGLAYTGELFF
TGTGCCAGCAGTTCGGGACTAGCGTACACCGGGGAGCTGTTTTTT
>-|TRBD1|TRBJ1-5|TRBV28
CASSSFDRGEDQPQHF
TGTGCCAGCAGTTCATTTGACAGGGGTGAGGATCAGCCCCAGCATTTT
>-|-|TRBJ1-2|TRBV7-9
CASSLDGGGGYGYTF
TGTGCCAGCAGCTTAGACGGGGGAGGAGGCTATGGCTACACCTTC
>-|-|TRBJ2-3|TRBV9
CASSQGGLDTQYF
TGTGCCAGCAGCCAGGGGGGCTTAGATACGCAGTATTTT
>once|TRBD2|TRBJ2-1|TRBV9
CASSVNLAGVHDEQFF
TGTGCCAGCAGCGTCAATCTAGCGGGGGTTCACGATGAGCAGTTCTTC
>once|TRBD2|TRBJ2-1|TRBV4-2
CASSQGWQTGTSGYNEQFF
TGTGCCAGCAGCCAAGGGTGGCAGACCGGGACTAGCGGCTACAATGAGCAGTTCTTC
>-|-|TRBJ2-3|TRBV11-2
CASMFKRMGTDTQYF
TGTGCCAGCATGTTCAAGCGGATGGGCACAGATACGCAGTATTTT
>-|-|TRBJ2-7|TRBV11-2
CASSLSGSAYEQYF
TGTGCCAGCAGCTTGTCTGGCAGTGCCTACGAGCAGTACTTC
>-|-|TRBJ2-2|TRBV6-4
CASREVGEYGELFF
TGTGCCAGCAGGGAGGTGGGAGAGTACGGGGAGCTGTTTTTT
>-|TRBD1|TRBJ2-5|TRBV5-1
CASSLRPGQVGETQYF
TGCGCCAGCAGCTTGAGGCCGGGACAGGTAGGAGAGACCCAGTACTTC
>-|TRBD1|TRBJ1-3|TRBV9
CASSVGGGWGDTIYF
TGTGCCAGCAGCGTAGGAGGGGGCTGGGGGGACACCATATATTTT
>-|TRBD1|TRBJ1-4|TRBV5-4
CASSRIGTGNEKLFF
TGTGCCAGCAGCCGAATTGGGACAGGGAATGAAAAACTGTTTTTT
>few|-|TRBJ2-7|TRBV28
CASRAPTGGYEQYF
TGTGCCAGCAGGGCGCCGACTGGAGGCTACGAGCAGTACTTC
>-|TRBD2|TRBJ2-1|TRBV7-3
CASSLISGAYNEQFF
TGTGCCAGCAGCTTAATCAGCGGGGCCTACAATGAGCAGTTCTTC
>-|-|TRBJ2-2|TRBV5-6
CASRRGGTGELFF
TGTGCCAGCAGACGAGGTGGAACCGGGGAGCTGTTTTTT
>-|-|TRBJ2-7|TRBV11-2
CASSFGGTTYEQYF
TGTGCCAGCAGCTTCGGCGGAACCACCTACGAGCAGTACTTC
>-|-|TRBJ2-3|TRBV2
CASSGREPSTDTQYF
TGTGCCAGCAGTGGGAGGGAGCCCTCCACAGATACGCAGTATTTT
>-|-|TRBJ2-7|TRBV14
CASSQENTEYEQYF
TGTGCCAGCAGCCAAGAAAATACAGAGTACGAGCAGTACTTC
>-|TRBD2|TRBJ2-5|TRBV11-2
CASSLLAGDGETQYF
TGTGCCAGCAGCTTATTAGCGGGAGACGGAGAGACCCAGTACTTC
>once|TRBD2|TRBJ2-1|TRBV5-1
CASSLRSGGLGGLFYNEQFF
TGCGCCAGCAGCTTGCGAAGCGGGGGACTTGGGGGCCTATTCTACAATGAGCAGTTCTTC
>once|TRBD2|TRBJ2-1|TRBV20-1
CSATEWGGQFF
TGCAGTGCAACAGAGTGGGGGGGGCAGTTCTTC
>-|-|TRBJ1-2|TRBV5-6
CASSDSGTLPSSYGYTF
TGTGCCAGCAGCGATTCCGGGACACTGCCGAGTAGCTATGGCTACACCTTC
>-|TRBD2|TRBJ2-3|TRBV4-1
CASSQDPSGLAGSTDTQYF
TGCGCCAGCAGCCAAGATCCGTCGGGACTAGCGGGGAGCACAGATACGCAGTATTTT
>-|-|TRBJ1-4|TRBV4-3
CASSQDGGRYEKLFF
TGCGCCAGCAGCCAAGATGGGGGCAGATATGAAAAACTGTTTTTT
>-|-|TRBJ2-5|TRBV10-3
CAISDVVRTFQETQYF
TGTGCCATCAGTGATGTCGTCAGAACCTTCCAAGAGACCCAGTACTTC
>-|TRBD1|TRBJ2-7|TRBV7-2
CASSLIPPGQGHSYEQYF
TGTGCCAGCAGCTTAATTCCTCCGGGACAGGGGCACTCCTACGAGCAGTACTTC
>-|-|TRBJ2-7|TRBV7-8
CASSPGDNPPYEQYF
TGTGCCAGCAGCCCAGGGGACAACCCCCCCTACGAGCAGTACTTC
>-|-|TRBJ2-3|TRBV15
CATSRDYATEGTQYF
TGTGCCACCAGCAGAGATTACGCAACAGAAGGTACGCAGTATTTT
>-|-|TRBJ2-3|TRBV29-1
CSGGESYTDTQYF
TGCAGCGGGGGGGAGTCCTACACAGATACGCAGTATTTT
>-|-|TRBJ2-2|TRBV27
CATTVGGEGTGELFF
TGTGCCACTACAGTGGGGGGAGAGGGGACCGGGGAGCTGTTTTTT
>once|TRBD1|TRBJ2-7|TRBV28
CASSPTTGGLYEQYF
TGTGCCAGCAGTCCAACGACAGGGGGCCTCTACGAGCAGTACTTC
>-|-|TRBJ2-7|TRBV2
CASSGGGRGYYEQYF
TGTGCCAGCTCGGGCGGGGGCAGGGGCTATTACGAGCAGTACTTC
>-|TRBD1|TRBJ2-7|TRBV9
CASSVGGQGGYEQYF
TGTGCCAGCAGCGTAGGCGGACAGGGGGGCTACGAGCAGTACTTC
>-|-|TRBJ1-5|TRBV19
CASSQGYSNQPQHF
TGTGCCAGTAGTCAGGGGTATAGCAATCAGCCCCAGCATTTT
>-|-|TRBJ2-3|TRBV6-1
CASSEVPKSSTDTQYF
TGTGCCAGCAGTGAAGTTCCTAAATCGAGCACAGATACGCAGTATTTT
>-|-|TRBJ2-7|TRBV11-3
CASSRPSGVGSYEQYF
TGTGCCAGCAGCCGCCCATCGGGGGTGGGGTCCTACGAGCAGTACTTC
>-|TRBD2|TRBJ2-1|TRBV19
CASGTSGYNEQFF
TGTGCCAGTGGGACTAGCGGCTACAATGAGCAGTTCTTC
>-|TRBD2|TRBJ2-4|TRBV6-5
CASSYTTGLAGGLYF
TGTGCCAGCAGTTACACGACGGGACTAGCGGGGGGTTTGTACTTC
>-|-|TRBJ2-7|TRBV13
CASSSPGAYEQYF
TGTGCCAGCAGCTCCCCAGGGGCCTACGAGCAGTACTTC
>-|-|TRBJ1-4|TRBV4-1
CASSQDRATNEKLFF
TGCGCCAGCAGCCAAGATCGGGCAACTAATGAAAAACTGTTTTTT
>-|TRBD2|TRBJ2-3|TRBV5-4
CASSSGLAGDRADTQYF
TGTGCCAGCAGCTCGGGACTAGCGGGAGATAGGGCAGATACGCAGTATTTT
>-|TRBD1|TRBJ1-2|TRBV6-5
CASSYRGPLGGYTF
TGTGCCAGCAGTTACAGGGGGCCATTAGGTGGCTACACCTTC
>-|TRBD2|TRBJ2-3|TRBV18
CASSPSGGASDTQYF
TGTGCCAGCTCCCCTAGCGGGGGGGCCTCAGATACGCAGTATTTT
>-|TRBD1|TRBJ1-4|TRBV2
CASSVTGGSEKLFF
TGTGCCAGCAGCGTGACAGGGGGAAGTGAAAAACTGTTTTTT
>-|-|TRBJ2-7|TRBV6-5
CASGGGATYEQYF
TGTGCCAGTGGGGGAGGAGCTACCTACGAGCAGTACTTC
>-|-|TRBJ2-3|TRBV11-2
CASSLDWSWDTQYF
TGTGCCAGCAGTCTCGACTGGAGTTGGGATACGCAGTATTTT